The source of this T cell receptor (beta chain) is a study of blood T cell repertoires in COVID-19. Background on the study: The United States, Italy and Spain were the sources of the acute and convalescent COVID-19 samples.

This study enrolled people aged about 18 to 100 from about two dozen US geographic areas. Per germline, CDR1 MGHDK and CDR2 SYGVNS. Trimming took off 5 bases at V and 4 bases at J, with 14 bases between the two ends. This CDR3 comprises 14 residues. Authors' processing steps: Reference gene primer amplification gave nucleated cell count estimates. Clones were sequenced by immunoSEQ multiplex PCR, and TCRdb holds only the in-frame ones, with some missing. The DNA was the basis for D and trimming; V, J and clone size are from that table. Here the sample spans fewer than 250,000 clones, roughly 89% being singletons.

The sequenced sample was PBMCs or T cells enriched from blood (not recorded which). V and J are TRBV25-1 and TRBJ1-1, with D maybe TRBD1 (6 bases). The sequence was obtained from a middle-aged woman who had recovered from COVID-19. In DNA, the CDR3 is TGTGCCAGCAGTTTCCAGGGGAAGACCACTGAAGCTTTCTTT. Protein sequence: CASSFQGKTTEAFF.